This TCR beta chain comes out of a study of blood T cell repertoires in COVID-19. Study at large: Acute and convalescent COVID-19 samples came from the United States, Italy and Spain.

The trim removed 6 bases at V and 7 bases at J, leaving 5 bases unmatched. The CDR3 extends over 11 amino acids. The germline CDR1 and CDR2 sequences are SQVTM and ANQGSEA. Authors' analysis steps: Estimation of nucleated cell counts relied on the amplification of reference gene primers. This table comes from immunoSEQ multiplex PCR, and its TCRdb copy is limited to in-frame clones, with some not included. D and trimming were read from the DNA, whereas the V and J calls and clone size are those reported in that table. The sample consists of 32,000 or so clones, roughly nine tenths of them appearing once.

The chain links TRBV29-1 to TRBJ1-2; TRBD1 aligns across 7 bases. The sample was peripheral blood. This TCR derives from a man in his fifties with active or convalescent COVID-19. The CDR3, as DNA: TGCAGCGTCGACAGGGTGATTGGCTACACCTTC. This codes for CSVDRVIGYTF.